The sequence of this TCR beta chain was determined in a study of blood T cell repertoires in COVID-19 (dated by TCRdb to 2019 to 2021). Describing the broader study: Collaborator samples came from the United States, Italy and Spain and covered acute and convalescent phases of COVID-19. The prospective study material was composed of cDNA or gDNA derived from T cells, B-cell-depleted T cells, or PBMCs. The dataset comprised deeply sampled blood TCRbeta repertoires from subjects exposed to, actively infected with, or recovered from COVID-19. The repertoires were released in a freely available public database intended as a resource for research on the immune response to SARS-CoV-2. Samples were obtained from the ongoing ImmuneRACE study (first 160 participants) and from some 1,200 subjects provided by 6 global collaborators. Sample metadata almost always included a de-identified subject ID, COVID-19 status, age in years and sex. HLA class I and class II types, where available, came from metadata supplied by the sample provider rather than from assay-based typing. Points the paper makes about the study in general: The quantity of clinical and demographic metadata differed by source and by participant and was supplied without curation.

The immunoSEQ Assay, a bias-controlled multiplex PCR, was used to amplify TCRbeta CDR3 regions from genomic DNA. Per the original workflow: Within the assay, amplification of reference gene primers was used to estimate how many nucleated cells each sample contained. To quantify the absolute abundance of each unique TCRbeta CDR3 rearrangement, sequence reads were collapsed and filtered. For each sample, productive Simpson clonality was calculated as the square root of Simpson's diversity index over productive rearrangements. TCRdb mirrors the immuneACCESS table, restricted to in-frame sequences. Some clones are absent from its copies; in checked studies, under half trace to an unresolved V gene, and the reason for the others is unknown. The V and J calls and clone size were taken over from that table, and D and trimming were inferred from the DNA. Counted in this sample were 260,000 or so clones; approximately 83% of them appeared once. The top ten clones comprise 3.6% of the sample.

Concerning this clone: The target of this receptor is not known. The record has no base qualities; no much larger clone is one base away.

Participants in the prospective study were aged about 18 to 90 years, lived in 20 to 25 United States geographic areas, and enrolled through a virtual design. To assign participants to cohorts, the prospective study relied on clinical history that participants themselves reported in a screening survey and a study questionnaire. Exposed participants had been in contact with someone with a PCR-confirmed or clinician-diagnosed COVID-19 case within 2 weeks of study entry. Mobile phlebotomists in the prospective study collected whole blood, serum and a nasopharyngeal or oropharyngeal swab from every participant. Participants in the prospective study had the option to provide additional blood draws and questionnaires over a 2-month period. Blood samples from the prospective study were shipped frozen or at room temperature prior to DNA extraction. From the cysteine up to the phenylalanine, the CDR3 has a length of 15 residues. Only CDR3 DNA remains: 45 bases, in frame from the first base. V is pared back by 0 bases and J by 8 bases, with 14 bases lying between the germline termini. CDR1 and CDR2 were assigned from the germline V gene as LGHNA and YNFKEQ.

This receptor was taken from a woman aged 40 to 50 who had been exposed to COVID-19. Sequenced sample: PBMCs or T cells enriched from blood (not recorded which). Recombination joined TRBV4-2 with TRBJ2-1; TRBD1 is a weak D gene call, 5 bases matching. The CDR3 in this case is CASSQDSQRGDEQFF. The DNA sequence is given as TGTGCCAGCAGCCAAGATTCCCAAAGGGGCGATGAGCAGTTCTTC.